The 9 T cell receptor beta chains in this list originate from one sample, sequenced in a study of response to subunit inactivated influenza vaccine. TCRdb redid the calling of the RT-PCR reads with MiXCR, one entry per CDR3 protein. Of fewer than 550,000 distinct CDR3 sequences listed, 25% are singletons. Material: CD4+ T cells sorted from PBMCs, obtained roughly 5 days after vaccination. Receptor source: a man aged 50 to 59 who received an inactivated influenza vaccine.

V and J are TRBV6-2 or TRBV6-3 and TRBJ2-1; D remains unclear. This CDR3 contains 18 residues. Trimming left V 6 bases short and J 0 bases short, with 21 bases between. Germline V gene sequence: CDR1 MNHEY, CDR2 SVGEGT. The DNA of the CDR3 is TGTGCCAGCAGCCGGCCTAGGATTCTTTTTGGCTCCTACAATGAGCAGTTCTTC. Amino acids: CASSRPRILFGSYNEQFF.

This clonotype showed up just a few times. The chain has TRBV20-1 and TRBJ2-7, with a possible D match to TRBD1 (6 bases). The CDR3 length is 16 residues. Per germline, CDR1 DFQATT and CDR2 SNEGSKA (reference sequence). The V and J ends lost 2 bases and 3 bases respectively, with 20 bases between them. CDR3 in amino acids: CSARTYRLQGVYEQYF. The DNA of the CDR3 is TGCAGTGCTAGAACCTACCGCCTACAGGGAGTCTACGAGCAGTACTTC.

This chain joins TRBV28 and TRBJ2-3; 7 nucleotides agree with TRBD2. CDR3 size: 14 residues. Germline assignment: CDR1 MDHEN and CDR2 SYDVKM. J lost 4 bases, V lost 7 bases, and 8 bases had no gene match. CDR3 DNA: TGTGCCAGCAAGTGGGGGAGGGCCGCAGATACGCAGTATTTT. Translating it yields CASKWGRAADTQYF. The full variable domain, with the rest looked up from reference TRBV28 and TRBJ2-3, is DVKVTQSSRYLVKRTGEKVFLECVQDMDHENMFWYRQDPGLGLRLIYFSYDVKMKEKGDIPEGYSVSREKKERFSLILESASTNQTSMYLCASKWGRAADTQYFGPGTRLTVL.

The chain uses TRBV29-1 and TRBJ2-1; 9 nucleotides align to TRBD2. V dropped 6 bases and J dropped 4; count of bases not matched to a gene: 7. The CDR3 consists of 14 residues. The germline V gene has CDR1 SQVTM and CDR2 ANQGSEA. The CDR3 DNA reads as TGCAGCGTCGCCGGGACTAGCAGATACAATGAGCAGTTCTTC. Amino acid sequence: CSVAGTSRYNEQFF.

The sample holds a few counts of this clonotype. This chain joins TRBV5-1 and TRBJ2-4; the D gene is possibly TRBD1 (5 bases). The V gene's germline CDR1 is SGHRS and CDR2 YFSETQ. This CDR3 contains 16 residues. With 0 bases removed from V and 0 bases from J, the gap between germline ends came to 10 bases. The DNA of the CDR3 is TGCGCCAGCAGCTTGGAGTTTCAGGGAGCCAAAAACATTCAGTACTTC. Translating gives CASSLEFQGAKNIQYF.

The V gene is TRBV5-6, the J gene TRBJ2-2; 10 bases match TRBD1. The CDR3 length is 16 residues. Losses at the gene ends were 4 bases for V and 4 bases for J; bases not matched to a gene: 7. CDR1 is SGHDT and CDR2 is YYEEEE in the germline V gene. Here the CDR3 DNA reads TGTGCCAGCAGCCCGCCGGGACAGGGGTTCACCGGGGAGCTGTTTTTT. This codes for CASSPPGQGFTGELFF.

This clonotype was seen a few times. The chain joins TRBV11-1 to TRBJ2-3; no firm D call. Germline-derived CDR1 and CDR2 are SGHAT and FQDESV (reference sequence). V was cut by 5 bases and J by 2 bases, with 17 bases left in between. The CDR3 covers 16 residues. The CDR3 region is CASSAWTKQTTDTQYF. The CDR3 DNA follows: TGTGCCAGCAGCGCGTGGACCAAGCAGACCACAGATACGCAGTATTTT.

This clonotype was observed a handful of times. The chain joins TRBV4-2 to TRBJ1-6; D remains ambiguous. CDR3 size: 16 residues. Germline assignment: CDR1 LGHNA and CDR2 YNFKEQ. Trimming took 1 base from V and 6 from J, leaving 13 bases between them. The CDR3 is CASSQARPVLNSPLHF. DNA for the CDR3: TGTGCCAGCAGCCAAGCTAGGCCCGTTCTTAATTCACCCCTCCACTTT.

The J gene is TRBJ1-1, the V gene TRBV10-3, with D unclear. Germline lookup yields CDR1 ENHRY and CDR2 SYGVKD. Trimming shortened V by 8 bases and J by 0 bases, and 10 bases separated the two germline ends. The CDR3 extends over 13 amino acids. CDR3 in DNA: TGTGCCATCGCGTCCGGGATGAACACTGAAGCTTTCTTT. Residues: CAIASGMNTEAFF.